The subject of this entry is one T cell receptor beta chain. The sample comes from a study of shared clonotypes between healthy human individuals. Assay used: immunoSEQ multiplex PCR; TCRdb lists only in-frame clones, some missing. The data hold hundreds of thousands of clones, with less than 96% observed a single time. CDR3 length equals 15 residues. J lost 3 bases, V lost 6 bases, and 2 bases had no gene match. The germline gives CDR1 SGHTA, CDR2 FQGNSA. This chain uses TRBV7-2 with TRBJ2-1; TRBD2 agrees at 13 bases. The receptor was derived from a woman in her twenties or thirties in good health. The specimen was naive CD4+ T cells sorted from blood. Noted subset: CD45RA+ positively selected. CDR3 sequence: CASRRLAGGYNEQFF. CDR3 nucleotides: TGTGCCAGCAGGCGACTAGCGGGAGGCTACAATGAGCAGTTCTTC.